This T cell receptor beta chain comes out of a study of cytomegalovirus exposure and HLA in healthy donors. Overall study findings and caveats: Further analysis was carried out later, and it showed several of the most significant clusters appearing linked to common viral pathogens. Later work associated roughly 15,000 TCR beta sequences with HLA alleles at 0.05 false discovery rate. Presence/absence analyses assumed roughly uniform sequencing depth across donors.

A remark on this clone: The antigen is unknown.

PCR used 60 Vbeta primers and 13 Jbeta primers. TCRdb keeps only in-frame clones here, not all; method: immunoSEQ multiplex PCR. This sample has about 130,000 clones, with roughly 85% found just once. This CDR3 spans 13 amino acids. Germline V gene lookup returns CDR1 SQVTM and CDR2 ANQGSEA. V dropped 7 bases and J dropped 4 bases, with 16 bases sitting between them. This chain connects TRBV29-1 to TRBJ1-2; TRBD1 is a possible D gene (5 bases). The clonotype was recovered from a woman aged 30 to 39 in good health and CMV-seropositive. Sequencing input: PBMCs. Here the CDR3 DNA reads TGCAGCGCTGACCCGACAGTGACCTATGGCTACACCTTC. This encodes CSADPTVTYGYTF.